What follows are 25 T cell receptor beta chains derived from one specimen sequenced in a study of blood T cell repertoires in COVID-19. The assay was immunoSEQ multiplex PCR, and TCRdb's table has in-frame clones only and misses some. The sample holds approximately 160,000 clones; roughly 90% are singletons and the top ten take 7%. Sequences were obtained from PBMCs or T cells enriched from blood (not recorded which). These receptors all come from a woman aged 50 to 65 who had recovered from COVID-19.

Here the CDR3 reads CASRTGAISYEQYF. CDR3 DNA: TGTGCCTCCCGGACAGGGGCAATCTCCTACGAGCAGTACTTC. The chain links TRBV30 to TRBJ2-7; the match to TRBD1 covers 9 bases. V shed 7 bases, J shed 0 bases, and the junction held 7 bases outside the gene matches. CDR1 and CDR2 from the germline V gene are GTSNPN and SVGIG (reference sequence). The CDR3 contains 14 residues.

The chain combines TRBV5-4 with TRBJ2-1, with 8 bases matching TRBD2. The germline gives CDR1 SGHNT, CDR2 YYREEE (reference sequence). This CDR3 contains 15 residues. Trimming at V came to 2 bases and at J to 5 bases, leaving 6 bases not matched to a gene. For the CDR3, the DNA is TGTGCCAGCAGCTTAATAGCGGGGTACAACAATGAGCAGTTCTTC. Its protein product is CASSLIAGYNNEQFF.

Of note for this clone: The junction differs from germline at one of its ends, possibly a read error. The chain links TRBV7-7 to TRBJ2-5; a weak D match, TRBD1 (7 bases). The CDR3 runs to 14 residues. Germline CDR1 and CDR2: SSHAT and FNYEAQ (reference sequence). CDR3 sequence: CASSQEQGRETQYF. CDR3 sequence (DNA): TGTGCTAGCAGTCAGGAACAGGGGAGGGAGACCCAGTACTTC.

This chain joins TRBV19 and TRBJ2-3; TRBD1 matches at 7 bases. Germline CDR1 reads LNHDA; CDR2 reads SQIVND (reference sequence). J lost 2 bases, V lost 3 bases, and 26 bases had no gene match. The CDR3 runs 22 residues. The CDR3 bases are TGTGCCAGTAGTATGCTGTTTGAGGGGGCCCGAGGGGCAGGACGAGACACAGATACGCAGTATTTT. Its translation: CASSMLFEGARGAGRDTDTQYF.

This clone is a singleton in its sample. The chain has TRBV2 and TRBJ1-2; tentative D call: TRBD1 (5 bases). The V end lost 2 bases, the J end lost 8 bases, and 12 bases lay between the germline ends. The CDR3 is 13 amino acids. Germline CDR1 SNHLY, CDR2 FYNNEI. In nucleotides, the CDR3 is TGTGCCAGCAGTGAAAATCAGGGATACGGCTACACCTTC. Translation: CASSENQGYGYTF.

The CDR3 sequence: CSASRGVSAFF. CDR3 nucleotide sequence: TGCAGTGCTAGTCGGGGGGTCTCGGCTTTCTTT. V gene TRBV20-1 combines with J gene TRBJ1-1; possibly TRBD1 for D (5 bases). Per the germline V gene, CDR1 is DFQATT and CDR2 is SNEGSKA (reference sequence). Trimming left V 3 bases short and J 11 bases short, with 13 bases between. CDR3 length: 11 amino acids.

CDR3 coding DNA: TGTGCCAGCTCACCGGTAGCGGGAAGCTACAATGAGCAGTTCTTC. Amino acids: CASSPVAGSYNEQFF. V usage is TRBV18 and J usage is TRBJ2-1; TRBD2 aligns across 8 bases. In germline, CDR1 is KGHSH, CDR2 LQKENI. This CDR3 has 15 amino acids. Trimming cost V 3 bases and J 3 bases; bases outside gene matches: 4.

CDR3 loop: CASTGQRKLFF. CDR3 in DNA: TGTGCCAGCACGGGACAGCGGAAACTGTTTTTT. The genes are TRBV5-8 and TRBJ1-4, with TRBD1 matching over 7 bases. The length of the CDR3 is 11 residues. Trimming at V came to 6 bases and at J to 11 bases, leaving 4 bases not matched to a gene. CDR1 is SGHTS, CDR2 YDEGEE, per germline.

The CDR3 region has the DNA TGTGCCAGTAGTATAGATAATGGAGTTCCTTCCTACGAGCAGTACTTC. Its protein product is CASSIDNGVPSYEQYF. The J gene is TRBJ2-7, the V gene TRBV19; unclear D gene. Per the germline V gene, CDR1 is LNHDA and CDR2 is SQIVND (reference sequence). Between the trimmed V and J ends, which lost 0 bases and 1 base, there was a span of 13 bases. The CDR3 length is 16 residues.

This clone was seen only a few times. This chain connects TRBV15 to TRBJ1-2, with a possible D match to TRBD1 (5 bases). V shed 0 bases and J shed 5 bases, with 10 bases lying between them. The germline CDR1 and CDR2 sequences are LNHNV and YYDKDF (reference sequence). This CDR3 contains 14 residues. For the CDR3, the DNA is TGTGCCACCAGCAGAGATAGGGGAGGGTATGGCTACACCTTC. Protein product: CATSRDRGGYGYTF. The full variable domain, in which reference TRBV15 and TRBJ1-2 provide the parts outside the CDR3, is DAMVIQNPRYQVTQFGKPVTLSCSQTLNHNVMYWYQQKSSQAPKLLFHYYDKDFNNEADTPDNFQSRRPNTSFCFLDIRSPGLGDTAMYLCATSRDRGGYGYTFGSGTRLTVV.

The J gene is TRBJ2-1, the V gene TRBV7-2, with D hard to call. The CDR3 is made up of 18 amino acids. The V gene lost 1 base and the J gene lost 2 bases, with 18 bases spanning the gap. Germline values: CDR1 SGHTA, CDR2 FQGNSA. This CDR3 reads CASSLVMTARSTYNEQFF. The CDR3 region has the DNA TGTGCCAGCAGCTTAGTGATGACCGCCCGGAGCACCTACAATGAGCAGTTCTTC.

The rearrangement links TRBV25-1 to TRBJ2-2, with no clear D. V was clipped by 4 bases and J by 1 base, with 7 bases between them. CDR3 length equals 14 residues. Per germline, CDR1 MGHDK and CDR2 SYGVNS. CDR3 region: CASSGTRNTGELFF. DNA for the CDR3: TGTGCCAGCAGTGGCACAAGGAACACCGGGGAGCTGTTTTTT.

The rearrangement uses TRBV19 and TRBJ2-2; 12 nucleotides agree with TRBD2. Germline assignment: CDR1 LNHDA and CDR2 SQIVND (reference sequence). This CDR3 comprises 18 residues. J gave up 7 bases and V 6 bases, and 15 bases lay outside the gene matches. CDR3 sequence: CASRPRLAGAPGGGELFF. The CDR3 DNA follows: TGTGCCAGTAGACCACGACTAGCGGGAGCCCCGGGTGGCGGGGAGCTGTTTTTT.

V usage is TRBV6-1 and J usage is TRBJ1-5; TRBD1 agrees at 10 bases. The germline gives CDR1 MNHNS, CDR2 SASEGT. The CDR3 is 16 amino acids. J gave up 3 bases and V 4 bases, and 6 bases lay outside the gene matches. The CDR3 region has the DNA TGTGCCAGCAGTGGACAGGGGGCAATGGTCAATCAGCCCCAGCATTTT. It specifies CASSGQGAMVNQPQHF.

This chain connects TRBV9 to TRBJ1-1; D might be TRBD1 (5 bases). The CDR3 covers 14 residues. The V gene's germline CDR1 is SGDLS and CDR2 YYNGEE. Trimming removed 1 base from V and 7 bases from J, with 14 bases in between. For the CDR3, the DNA is TGTGCCAGCAGCGTAAATCCGGGCCAGGGTGAAGCTTTCTTT. Amino acids: CASSVNPGQGEAFF.

DNA of the CDR3: TGTGCCAGCAGCCCTCCCACGGGGGGGATCTCTGGAAACACCATATATTTT. Translation: CASSPPTGGISGNTIYF. V and J are TRBV7-6 and TRBJ1-3; possible D gene TRBD1, 5 bases. Per the germline V gene, CDR1 is SGHVS and CDR2 is FNYEAQ. V was shortened by 5 bases and J by 0 bases, with 17 bases between the two germline ends. This CDR3 is 17 amino acids long.

This chain connects TRBV7-9 to TRBJ2-5, with TRBD1 matching 10 bases. From germline, CDR1 is SEHNR and CDR2 FQNEAQ (reference sequence). The V segment lost 5 bases and the J segment 3 bases; nucleotides outside the gene matches: 15. The CDR3 has 18 amino acids. In nucleotides, the CDR3 is TGTGCCAGCAGCCCGGGACAGGGGTCTGGATCCGGGAAAGAGACCCAGTACTTC. Its protein is CASSPGQGSGSGKETQYF.

The V and J genes are TRBV7-3 and TRBJ2-3; 7 nucleotides line up with TRBD2. CDR1 is SGHTA and CDR2 is FQGTGA in the germline V gene. With 5 bases clipped from V and 0 bases from J, the junction kept 5 bases outside the gene matches. CDR3 length: 15 residues. CDR3 nucleotide sequence: TGTGCCAGCAGCCCTAGCGGAGCTAGCACAGATACGCAGTATTTT. This translates into CASSPSGASTDTQYF.

The chain uses TRBV19 and TRBJ1-1, with D uncertain. Germline values: CDR1 LNHDA, CDR2 SQIVND (reference sequence). V gave up 3 bases and J gave up 0 bases, with 8 bases separating them. The CDR3 loop spans 14 amino acids. The chain's CDR3 is CASSMGRLNTEAFF. The DNA for the CDR3 is TGTGCCAGTAGTATGGGCAGACTGAACACTGAAGCTTTCTTT.

The rearrangement joins TRBV21-1 to TRBJ1-1; whether TRBD1, the table's D call, matches the DNA was not checked. TRBV21-1 corresponds to a pseudogene. The CDR3 contains 17 residues. The CDR3 DNA sequence: TGTGCCAGCAGCACTCTATCCGGACAGGGGAAGAACACTGAAGCTTTCTTT. Amino acid sequence: CASSTLSGQGKNTEAFF.

The chain combines TRBV5-5 with TRBJ2-7; D unresolved. Germline V CDR1 and CDR2: SGHKS, YYEKEE (reference sequence). CDR3 length: 13 amino acids. The V end was cut by 4 bases, the J end by 3 bases, with 11 bases between. CDR3 nucleotides: TGTGCCAGCAGCCTATTCGCTAACTACGAGCAGTACTTC. It yields the protein CASSLFANYEQYF.

The chain uses TRBV11-2 and TRBJ2-5; weak D call: TRBD2 (7 bases). This CDR3 is 14 amino acids long. V was pared by 8 bases and J by 5 bases, with 18 bases between. Germline assignment: CDR1 SGHAT and CDR2 FQNNGV. CDR3 sequence reads: CASVWGQGGETQYF. The DNA of the CDR3 is TGTGCCAGCGTTTGGGGGCAGGGAGGGGAGACCCAGTACTTC.

The chain carries TRBV6-1 and TRBJ2-7; 8 bases line up with TRBD1. The germline CDR1 and CDR2 sequences are MNHNS and SASEGT. The CDR3 has 15 amino acids. Trimming removed 6 bases from V and 2 bases from J; junction bases left unmatched: 9. CDR3 DNA sequence: TGTGCCAGCAGATACCAGGGGGCAGGTACCTACGAGCAGTACTTC. Translating it yields CASRYQGAGTYEQYF.

The V call is TRBV6-1, the J call TRBJ1-6; D uncertain. Trimming shortened V by 4 bases and J by 0 bases, and 10 bases separated the two germline ends. The germline V gene has CDR1 MNHNS and CDR2 SASEGT. The CDR3 is made up of 16 amino acids. DNA for the CDR3: TGTGCCAGCAGTGCGTTGTCCAGCTCCTATAATTCACCCCTCCACTTT. It is translated as CASSALSSSYNSPLHF.

This clone was counted many times. The chain employs TRBV2 and TRBJ1-1; 7 bases match TRBD1. V dropped 6 bases and J dropped 7; count of bases not matched to a gene: 2. Germline CDR1 is SNHLY and CDR2 is FYNNEI. The CDR3 has 11 residues. The CDR3 spells CASRGQSEAFF. CDR3 DNA sequence: TGTGCCAGCAGGGGACAGAGTGAAGCTTTCTTT.